Following are 27 T cell receptor beta chains from one sample sequenced in a study of cytomegalovirus exposure and HLA in healthy donors. Amplification used 60 Vbeta primers and 13 Jbeta primers. TCRdb keeps only in-frame clones here, not all; method: immunoSEQ multiplex PCR. The repertoire holds 150,000 to 200,000 clones, with 80% to 90% as singletons. Material: PBMCs. Receptors originate from a woman younger than 30 in good health and CMV-seronegative.

V gene TRBV5-8 combines with J gene TRBJ1-5; 10 bases are a match to TRBD1. The CDR3 runs to 16 residues. Looked up from germline, CDR1 is SGHTS and CDR2 is YDEGEE. Trimming cost V 0 bases and J 3 bases; bases outside gene matches: 3. The CDR3 nucleotides are TGTGCCAGCAGCTTGGTCGGGACAGGGGACAATCAGCCCCAGCATTTT. Protein product: CASSLVGTGDNQPQHF.

The genes are TRBV28 and TRBJ1-4, with TRBD1 identical over 8 bases. CDR1 and CDR2 (germline): MDHEN, SYDVKM. J gave up 4 bases and V 3 bases, and 1 base lay outside the gene matches. The CDR3 spans 14 residues. CDR3: CASSLTGDNEKLFF. As DNA, the CDR3 is TGTGCCAGCAGTTTGACAGGGGATAATGAAAAACTGTTTTTT.

In regard to this clone: Other DNA sequences from this sample encode an identical CDR3 as well. This sequence joins TRBV7-9 and TRBJ2-3; 8 bases fit TRBD1. Per germline, CDR1 SEHNR and CDR2 FQNEAQ (reference sequence). There are 14 residues in the CDR3. The junction had 2 bases not matched to a gene; V was cut back by 5 bases and J by 1 base. The CDR3 DNA is TGTGCCAGCAGCCTGGGACAGGGCACAGATACGCAGTATTTT. As protein: CASSLGQGTDTQYF.

The V and J genes are TRBV28 and TRBJ2-2, with 8 bases lining up with TRBD1. CDR3 length equals 15 residues. Germline V CDR1 and CDR2: MDHEN, SYDVKM. Trimming removed 2 bases from V and 5 bases from J; junction bases left unmatched: 4. The DNA of the CDR3 is TGTGCCAGCAGTTTACAGGGGGCGCTGACCGGGGAGCTGTTTTTT. Encoded protein: CASSLQGALTGELFF.

The DNA of the CDR3 is TGTGCCAGCAGCTTAAATCAGAATTCACCCCTCCACTTT. This translates into CASSLNQNSPLHF. The V gene is TRBV13, the J gene TRBJ1-6; D call uncertain. Germline V gene sequence: CDR1 PRHDT, CDR2 FYEKMQ (reference sequence). This CDR3 spans 13 amino acids. Trimming shortened V by 2 bases and J by 7 bases, and 6 bases separated the two germline ends.

This rearrangement joins TRBV9 to TRBJ2-7; D possibly corresponds to TRBD1 (6 bases). Looked up from germline, CDR1 is SGDLS and CDR2 is YYNGEE. CDR3 length: 15 residues. Trimming removed 4 bases at V and 2 bases at J, with 16 bases between. CDR3 sequence: CASSPVPDRAYEQYF. The DNA of the CDR3 is TGTGCCAGCAGCCCGGTTCCGGACAGAGCCTACGAGCAGTACTTC.

The chain employs TRBV5-4 and TRBJ2-7; TRBD2 aligns across 10 bases. The CDR3 runs 15 residues. The germline V gene encodes CDR1 SGHNT and CDR2 YYREEE (reference sequence). V shed 6 bases and J 0 bases; nucleotides not matched to a gene: 6. CDR3 in DNA: TGTGCCAGCACCGTAGCGGGGGGCCACTCCTACGAGCAGTACTTC. Its protein product is CASTVAGGHSYEQYF.

The table lists this clone with a count of one. CDR3 loop: CASSFQGRDGYTF. CDR3 in DNA: TGCGCCAGCAGCTTTCAGGGGCGAGATGGCTACACCTTC. V gene TRBV5-1 combines with J gene TRBJ1-2, with a possible D match to TRBD1 (6 bases). CDR3 size: 13 residues. The V end was cut by 2 bases, the J end by 6 bases, with 11 bases between. Per the germline V gene, CDR1 is SGHRS and CDR2 is YFSETQ.

This chain links TRBV5-1 with TRBJ1-6, with D tentatively TRBD1 (6 bases). Trimming removed 6 bases from V and 8 bases from J, with 18 bases in between. The CDR3 is made up of 15 amino acids. Germline V gene sequence: CDR1 SGHRS, CDR2 YFSETQ. The CDR3, as DNA: TGCGCCAGCACTGACTCGGACAGCAGGGATTCACCCCTCCACTTT. It is translated as CASTDSDSRDSPLHF.

The chain recombines TRBV5-1 with TRBJ2-5, with TRBD2 matching over 11 bases. The CDR3 extends over 16 amino acids. V trimming: 3 bases; J trimming: 4 bases; junction bases outside the gene matches: 8. Per the germline V gene, CDR1 is SGHRS and CDR2 is YFSETQ. In nucleotides, the CDR3 is TGCGCCAGCAGCTACCCGACTAGCGGGGAAGGAGAGACCCAGTACTTC. Protein product: CASSYPTSGEGETQYF.

This sequence joins TRBV11-2 and TRBJ2-1; D not certain. The CDR3 length is 14 residues. The germline V gene has CDR1 SGHAT and CDR2 FQNNGV. Trimming took off 4 bases at V and 10 bases at J, with 17 bases between the two ends. CDR3 coding DNA: TGTGCCAGCAGCTCCAGACAAGACGCCGCGGAGCAGTTCTTC. This encodes CASSSRQDAAEQFF.

This clone has only one observation. The CDR3 bases are TGTGCCAGTAGTGCTCGACTAGCGGGGGTGTCCTACAATGAGCAGTTCTTC. Translating it yields CASSARLAGVSYNEQFF. The rearrangement uses TRBV19 and TRBJ2-1; TRBD2 agrees at 12 bases. This CDR3 is built from 17 residues. After removal of 5 bases from V and 1 base from J, the junction contained 6 bases not matched to a gene. CDR1 is LNHDA and CDR2 is SQIVND in the germline V gene (reference sequence).

The chain joins TRBV19 to TRBJ2-4; tentative D call: TRBD2 (6 bases). With 3 bases removed from V and 3 bases from J, the gap between germline ends came to 15 bases. The CDR3 has 16 amino acids. Germline V gene lookup returns CDR1 LNHDA and CDR2 SQIVND (reference sequence). The CDR3 protein is CASSINGGQGKNIQYF. Here the CDR3 DNA reads TGTGCCAGTAGTATTAATGGAGGGCAGGGCAAAAACATTCAGTACTTC.

CDR3 nucleotides: TGCAGCGTCGAGGGGGAGGAAAAACTGTTTTTT. This gives the protein CSVEGEEKLFF. This chain links TRBV29-1 with TRBJ1-4, with D maybe TRBD1 (6 bases). Looked up from germline, CDR1 is SQVTM and CDR2 is ANQGSEA. V was shortened by 6 bases and J by 8 bases, with 10 bases between the two germline ends. The CDR3 covers 11 residues.

This clone has only one observation. The chain carries TRBV7-9 and TRBJ1-1; 7 nucleotides match TRBD1. With 5 bases clipped from V and 2 bases from J, the junction kept 17 bases outside the gene matches. The CDR3 length is 18 residues. Germline loops: CDR1 SEHNR, CDR2 FQNEAQ (reference sequence). CDR3 in DNA: TGTGCCAGCAGCCCGAATATTTGGAAGACAGGGCCAAACACTGAAGCTTTCTTT. Its protein is CASSPNIWKTGPNTEAFF.

This clone was seen only once. The CDR3, as DNA: TGCGCCAGCAGCCACGGTGGGGCATCGTATAGCAATCAGCCCCAGCATTTT. Its translation: CASSHGGASYSNQPQHF. The chain recombines TRBV4-1 with TRBJ1-5; perhaps TRBD1 as D (5 bases). The CDR3 covers 17 residues. CDR1 MGHRA and CDR2 YSYEKL come from the germline V gene. Trimming took off 3 bases at V and 0 bases at J, with 15 bases between the two ends.

V usage is TRBV5-1 and J usage is TRBJ2-5; TRBD2 aligns across 10 bases. The CDR3 is 17 amino acids. The junction had 8 bases not matched to a gene; V was cut back by 0 bases and J by 3 bases. Germline CDR1 reads SGHRS; CDR2 reads YFSETQ. In DNA form, the CDR3 reads TGCGCCAGCAGCTTGGGGACTAGCGGCCCAGGGGAAGAGACCCAGTACTTC. Translated, it gives CASSLGTSGPGEETQYF.

This clone was observed a handful of times. The V call is TRBV7-9, the J call TRBJ2-1; no clear D gene. V was clipped by 1 base and J by 9 bases, with 16 bases between them. Looked up from germline, CDR1 is SEHNR and CDR2 is FQNEAQ (reference sequence). The CDR3 spans 15 residues. CDR3 bases: TGTGCCAGCAGCTTAGAGCTTTTAGAGTCGAGTGAGCAGTTCTTC. It specifies CASSLELLESSEQFF.

The CDR3 DNA sequence: TGTGCCAGCAGTACAGGGAAAAGGTGGGGCTACACCTTC. It codes for CASSTGKRWGYTF. The rearrangement joins TRBV27 to TRBJ1-2, with D tentatively TRBD1 (6 bases). The germline gives CDR1 MNHEY, CDR2 SMNVEV (reference sequence). Trimming pared 5 bases from V and 8 bases from J, leaving 15 bases between. This CDR3 has 13 amino acids.

The CDR3 sequence: CASSLSMGLAGFNEQFF. DNA for the CDR3: TGTGCCAGCAGTTTATCCATGGGACTAGCGGGGTTCAATGAGCAGTTCTTC. The rearrangement joins TRBV28 to TRBJ2-1; TRBD2 matches 13 bases. Germline CDR1 reads MDHEN; CDR2 reads SYDVKM. V was clipped by 1 base and J by 6 bases; unmatched bases: 6. This CDR3 region has 17 residues. Full variable domain (missing parts from reference TRBV28 and TRBJ2-1): DVKVTQSSRYLVKRTGEKVFLECVQDMDHENMFWYRQDPGLGLRLIYFSYDVKMKEKGDIPEGYSVSREKKERFSLILESASTNQTSMYLCASSLSMGLAGFNEQFFGPGTRLTVL.

The genes are TRBV28 and TRBJ1-6, with 7 nucleotides matching TRBD1. Germline values: CDR1 MDHEN, CDR2 SYDVKM. The junction had 18 bases not matched to a gene; V was cut back by 6 bases and J by 7 bases. This CDR3 is 18 amino acids long. CDR3 sequence (DNA): TGTGCCAGCAGGCTACTCATCTTTCTGAGGACAGGAAATTCACCCCTCCACTTT. It encodes CASRLLIFLRTGNSPLHF.

This clone was seen more than once but under ten times. The chain couples TRBV6-1 to TRBJ2-2; D unresolved. Germline V lookup: CDR1 MNHNS, CDR2 SASEGT. V lost 9 bases to trimming and J lost 4 bases, with 12 bases between them. This CDR3 has 13 amino acids. The CDR3 region is CASFLSGTGELFF. The DNA of the CDR3 is TGTGCCAGTTTTCTGTCAGGCACCGGGGAGCTGTTTTTT.

This chain uses TRBV9 with TRBJ2-3; 10 bases map to TRBD1. CDR1 is SGDLS and CDR2 is YYNGEE in the germline V gene. V lost 7 bases and J lost 3; bases outside the gene matches: 8. The CDR3 length is 15 residues. The CDR3 here is CASETGTGETDTQYF. In DNA, the CDR3 is TGTGCCAGCGAGACCGGGACAGGGGAGACAGATACGCAGTATTTT.

V usage is TRBV6-1 and J usage is TRBJ1-4, with 7 bases aligning to TRBD1. Germline CDR1 and CDR2: MNHNS and SASEGT. The CDR3 has 17 residues. V lost 0 bases to trimming and J lost 4 bases; unmatched junction nucleotides: 8. The CDR3 spells CASSEALSGGLNEKLFF. DNA for the CDR3: TGTGCCAGCAGTGAAGCACTTTCAGGGGGTCTTAATGAAAAACTGTTTTTT.

The CDR3 DNA reads TGTGCCAGCAGCTTAGAGGGCAGGGGCGGAAACACCATATATTTT. It encodes CASSLEGRGGNTIYF. J is TRBJ1-3 and V is TRBV7-9; tentatively, D is TRBD1 (6 bases). CDR3 length equals 15 residues. The V end lost 1 base, the J end lost 4 bases, and 11 bases lay between the germline ends. Germline loops: CDR1 SEHNR, CDR2 FQNEAQ (reference sequence).

As concerns this clone: Other DNA sequences from this sample encode an identical CDR3 as well. V and J are TRBV2 and TRBJ2-1; TRBD2 matches at 7 bases. This CDR3 has 14 amino acids. In germline, CDR1 is SNHLY, CDR2 FYNNEI. Trimming removed 5 bases from V and 1 base from J; junction bases left unmatched: 2. The CDR3 bases are TGTGCCAGCAGTACGGGAGGATCCTACAATGAGCAGTTCTTC. Translation: CASSTGGSYNEQFF.

The chain carries TRBV5-4 and TRBJ2-7, with 8 bases identical to TRBD1. Germline-derived CDR1 and CDR2 are SGHNT and YYREEE (reference sequence). The CDR3 is made up of 13 amino acids. Unmatched junction bases numbered 7, after V lost 4 bases and J lost 7 bases. The CDR3 spells CASSPDRGLEQYF. CDR3 DNA sequence: TGTGCCAGCAGCCCTGACAGGGGCCTGGAGCAGTACTTC. Using reference TRBV5-4 and TRBJ2-7 for the parts outside the CDR3, the full variable domain is ETGVTQSPTHLIKTRGQQVTLRCSSQSGHNTVSWYQQALGQGPQFIFQYYREEENGRGNFPPRFSGLQFPNYSSELNVNALELDDSALYLCASSPDRGLEQYFGPGTRLTVT.